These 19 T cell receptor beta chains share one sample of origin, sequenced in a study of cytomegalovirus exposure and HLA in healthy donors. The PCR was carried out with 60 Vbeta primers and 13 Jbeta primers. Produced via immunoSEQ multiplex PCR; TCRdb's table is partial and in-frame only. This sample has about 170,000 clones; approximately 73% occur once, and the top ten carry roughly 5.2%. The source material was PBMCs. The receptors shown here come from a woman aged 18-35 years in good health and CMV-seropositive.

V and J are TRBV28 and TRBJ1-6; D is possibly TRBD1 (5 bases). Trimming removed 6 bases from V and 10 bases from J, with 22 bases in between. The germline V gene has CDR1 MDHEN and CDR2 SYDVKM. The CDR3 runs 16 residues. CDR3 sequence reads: CASRPPRQGRGSPLHF. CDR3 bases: TGTGCCAGCAGACCCCCCCGGCAGGGTAGGGGATCACCCCTCCACTTT.

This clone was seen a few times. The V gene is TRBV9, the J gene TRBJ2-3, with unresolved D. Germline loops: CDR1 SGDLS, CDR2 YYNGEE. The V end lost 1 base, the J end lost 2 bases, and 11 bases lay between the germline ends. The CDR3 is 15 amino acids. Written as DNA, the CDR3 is TGTGCCAGCAGCGTAAGTCTCAGAAACACAGATACGCAGTATTTT. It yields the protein CASSVSLRNTDTQYF.

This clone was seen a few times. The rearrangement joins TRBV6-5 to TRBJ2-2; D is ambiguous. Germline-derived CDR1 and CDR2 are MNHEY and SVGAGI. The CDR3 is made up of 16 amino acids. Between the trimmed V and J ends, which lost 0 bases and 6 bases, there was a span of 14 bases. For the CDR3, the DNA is TGTGCCAGCAGTTACTCTTACATGAATAACGCCGGGGAGCTGTTTTTT. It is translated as CASSYSYMNNAGELFF.

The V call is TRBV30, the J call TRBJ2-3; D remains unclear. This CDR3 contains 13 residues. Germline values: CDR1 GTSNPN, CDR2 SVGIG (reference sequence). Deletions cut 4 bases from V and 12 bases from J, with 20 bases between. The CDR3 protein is CAWTASTPTGQYF. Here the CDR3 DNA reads TGTGCCTGGACCGCTAGTACTCCCACCGGCCAGTATTTT.

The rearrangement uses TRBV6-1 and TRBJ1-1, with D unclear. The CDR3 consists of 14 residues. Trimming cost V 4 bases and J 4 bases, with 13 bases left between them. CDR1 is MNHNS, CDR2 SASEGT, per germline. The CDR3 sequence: CASSVKTEGTEAFF. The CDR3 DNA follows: TGTGCCAGCAGTGTGAAGACCGAGGGCACTGAAGCTTTCTTT.

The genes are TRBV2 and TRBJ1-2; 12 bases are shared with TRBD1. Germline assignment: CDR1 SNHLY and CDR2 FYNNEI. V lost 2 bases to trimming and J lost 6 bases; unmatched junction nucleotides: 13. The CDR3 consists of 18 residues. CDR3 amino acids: CASSEPGQGALLRNGYTF. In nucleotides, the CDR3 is TGTGCCAGCAGTGAACCGGGACAGGGGGCTCTCCTTAGGAATGGCTACACCTTC.

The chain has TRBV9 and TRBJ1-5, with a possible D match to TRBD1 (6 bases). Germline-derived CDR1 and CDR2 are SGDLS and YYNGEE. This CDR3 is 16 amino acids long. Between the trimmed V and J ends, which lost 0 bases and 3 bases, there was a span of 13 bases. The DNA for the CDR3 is TGTGCCAGCAGCGTAGGAGCGGGGGGCTCCAATCAGCCCCAGCATTTT. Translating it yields CASSVGAGGSNQPQHF. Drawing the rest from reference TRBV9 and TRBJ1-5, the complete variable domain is DSGVTQTPKHLITATGQRVTLRCSPRSGDLSVYWYQQSLDQGLQFLIQYYNGEERAKGNILERFSAQQFPDLHSELNLSSLELGDSALYFCASSVGAGGSNQPQHFGDGTRLSIL.

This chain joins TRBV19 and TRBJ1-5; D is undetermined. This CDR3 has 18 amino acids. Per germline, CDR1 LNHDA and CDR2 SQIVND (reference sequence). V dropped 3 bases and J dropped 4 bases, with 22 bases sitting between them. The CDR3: CASSINARVAGNNQPQHF. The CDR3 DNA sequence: TGTGCCAGTAGTATTAATGCACGTGTGGCCGGGAATAATCAGCCCCAGCATTTT.

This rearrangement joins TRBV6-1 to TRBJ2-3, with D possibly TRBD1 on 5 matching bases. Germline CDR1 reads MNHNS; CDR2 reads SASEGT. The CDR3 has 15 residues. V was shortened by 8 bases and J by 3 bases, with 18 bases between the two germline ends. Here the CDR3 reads CASGKGEEATDTQYF. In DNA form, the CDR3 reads TGTGCCAGCGGCAAAGGGGAAGAGGCAACAGATACGCAGTATTTT.

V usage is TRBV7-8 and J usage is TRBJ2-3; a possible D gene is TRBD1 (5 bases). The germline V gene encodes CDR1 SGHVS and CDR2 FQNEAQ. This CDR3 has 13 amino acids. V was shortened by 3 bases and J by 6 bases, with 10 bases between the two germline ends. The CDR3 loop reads CASSFRAVDTQYF. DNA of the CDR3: TGTGCCAGCAGCTTCAGGGCCGTGGATACGCAGTATTTT.

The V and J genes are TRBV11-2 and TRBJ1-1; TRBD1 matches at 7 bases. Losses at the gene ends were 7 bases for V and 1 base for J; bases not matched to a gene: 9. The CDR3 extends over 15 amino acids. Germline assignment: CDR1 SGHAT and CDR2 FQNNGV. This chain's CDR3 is CASTKLGGKNTEAFF. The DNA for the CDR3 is TGTGCCAGCACCAAATTAGGGGGCAAGAACACTGAAGCTTTCTTT.

CDR3 nucleotides: TGTGCCAGTAGTATAGGAACACTAGCGGGGGGGCCGGAGACCCAGTACTTC. Amino acids: CASSIGTLAGGPETQYF. This chain uses TRBV19 with TRBJ2-5; 13 nucleotides align to TRBD2. Germline lookup yields CDR1 LNHDA and CDR2 SQIVND (reference sequence). The CDR3 loop spans 17 amino acids. Trimming removed 1 base from V and 5 bases from J; junction bases left unmatched: 7.

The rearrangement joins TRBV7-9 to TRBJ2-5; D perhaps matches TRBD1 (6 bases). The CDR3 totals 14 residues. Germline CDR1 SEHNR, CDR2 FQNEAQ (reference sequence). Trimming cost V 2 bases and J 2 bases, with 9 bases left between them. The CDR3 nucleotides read TGTGCCAGCAGCTTAACAGGGATACAAGAGACCCAGTACTTC. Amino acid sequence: CASSLTGIQETQYF.

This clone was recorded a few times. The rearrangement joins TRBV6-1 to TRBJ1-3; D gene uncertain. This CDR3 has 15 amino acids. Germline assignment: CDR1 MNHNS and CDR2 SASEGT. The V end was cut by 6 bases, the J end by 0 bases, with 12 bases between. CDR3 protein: CASRLDGSSGNTIYF. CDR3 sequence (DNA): TGTGCCAGCAGGCTTGACGGGAGCTCTGGAAACACCATATATTTT.

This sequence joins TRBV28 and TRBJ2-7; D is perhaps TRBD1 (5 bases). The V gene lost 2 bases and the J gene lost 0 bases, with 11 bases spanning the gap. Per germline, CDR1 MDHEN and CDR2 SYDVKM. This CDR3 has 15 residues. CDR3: CASSLTSDSSYEQYF. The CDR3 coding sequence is TGTGCCAGCAGTTTAACGTCTGACAGCTCCTACGAGCAGTACTTC.

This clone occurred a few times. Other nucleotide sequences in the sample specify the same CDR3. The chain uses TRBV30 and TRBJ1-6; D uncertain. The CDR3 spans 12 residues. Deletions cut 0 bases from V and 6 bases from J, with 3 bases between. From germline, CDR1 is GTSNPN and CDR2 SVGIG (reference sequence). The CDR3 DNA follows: TGTGCCTGGAGTGTAGCTAATTCACCCCTCCACTTT. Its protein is CAWSVANSPLHF.

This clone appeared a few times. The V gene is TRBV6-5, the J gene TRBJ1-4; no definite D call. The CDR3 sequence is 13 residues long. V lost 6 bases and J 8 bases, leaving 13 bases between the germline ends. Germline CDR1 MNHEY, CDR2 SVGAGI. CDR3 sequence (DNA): TGTGCCAGCAGCGAATTTATGAGGGAAAAACTGTTTTTT. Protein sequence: CASSEFMREKLFF.

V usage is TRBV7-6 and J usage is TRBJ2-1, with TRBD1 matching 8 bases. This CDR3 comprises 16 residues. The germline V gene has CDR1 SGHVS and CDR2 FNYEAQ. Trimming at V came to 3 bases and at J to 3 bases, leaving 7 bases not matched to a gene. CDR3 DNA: TGTGCCAGCAGCTTCACGCAGGGGGCGATCTACAATGAGCAGTTCTTC. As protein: CASSFTQGAIYNEQFF.

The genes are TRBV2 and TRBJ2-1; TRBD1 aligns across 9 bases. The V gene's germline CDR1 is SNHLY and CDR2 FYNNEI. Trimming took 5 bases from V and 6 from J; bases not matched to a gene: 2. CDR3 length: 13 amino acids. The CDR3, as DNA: TGTGCCAGCAGTCGACAGGGGGGCAATGAGCAGTTCTTC. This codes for CASSRQGGNEQFF.